The T cell receptor beta chain described here comes from a study of T-cell memory formation after mild COVID-19. After 5'RACE with constant-segment primers, TCR alpha and TCR beta cDNA libraries carrying sample barcodes and UMIs were obtained. Via MiXCR, TCRdb re-called the 5' RACE reads, giving one row per CDR3 protein. The sample includes about 400,000 distinct CDR3 sequences, around an eighth of them seen just once. With V trimmed by 4 bases and J by 7 bases, 11 bases remained unmatched. CDR3 length equals 16 residues. Germline V lookup: CDR1 SGHAT, CDR2 FQNNGV. Study-wide results and limits: Within pre-infection memory, some responding clones were found, suggesting cross-reactive memory joined.

This clonotype was detected only a few times. Its antigen is unknown. This TCR was sampled from a man younger than 30 who had mild COVID-19 (a few samples of this study predate the infection). Cell type and time point are not known. The specimen was PBMCs or a T cell subset sorted from them (not recorded which). This sequence joins TRBV11-2 and TRBJ2-3; TRBD2 aligns across 10 bases. CDR3 sequence reads: CASSYGASGGWYTQYF. CDR3 coding DNA: TGTGCCAGCAGCTACGGTGCTAGCGGGGGATGGTATACGCAGTATTTT.